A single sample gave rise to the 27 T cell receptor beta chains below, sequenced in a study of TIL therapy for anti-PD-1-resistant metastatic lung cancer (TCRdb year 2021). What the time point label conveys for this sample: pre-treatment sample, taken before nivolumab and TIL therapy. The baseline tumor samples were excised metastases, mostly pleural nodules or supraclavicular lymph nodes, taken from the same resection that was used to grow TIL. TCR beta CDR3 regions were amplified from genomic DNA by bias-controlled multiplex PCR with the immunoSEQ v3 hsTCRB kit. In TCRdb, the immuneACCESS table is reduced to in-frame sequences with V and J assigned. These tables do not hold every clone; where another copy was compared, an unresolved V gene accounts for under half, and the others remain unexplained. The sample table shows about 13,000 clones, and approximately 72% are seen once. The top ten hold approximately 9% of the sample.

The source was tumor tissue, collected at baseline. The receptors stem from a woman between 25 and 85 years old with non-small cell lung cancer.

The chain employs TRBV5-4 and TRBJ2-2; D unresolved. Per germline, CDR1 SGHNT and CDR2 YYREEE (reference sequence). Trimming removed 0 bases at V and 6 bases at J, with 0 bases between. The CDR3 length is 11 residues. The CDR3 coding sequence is TGTGCCAGCAGCTTGGCCGGGGAGCTGTTTTTT. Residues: CASSLAGELFF.

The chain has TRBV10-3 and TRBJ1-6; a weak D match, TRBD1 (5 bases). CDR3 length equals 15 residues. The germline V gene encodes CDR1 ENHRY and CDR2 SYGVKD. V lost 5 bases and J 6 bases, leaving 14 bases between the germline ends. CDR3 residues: CAISPGGGTNSPLHF. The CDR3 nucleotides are TGTGCCATCAGTCCCGGGGGGGGGACTAATTCACCCCTCCACTTT.

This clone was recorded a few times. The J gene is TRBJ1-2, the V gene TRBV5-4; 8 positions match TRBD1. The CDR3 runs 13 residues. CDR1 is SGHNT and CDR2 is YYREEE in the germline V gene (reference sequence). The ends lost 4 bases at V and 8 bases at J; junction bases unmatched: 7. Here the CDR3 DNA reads TGTGCCAGCAGCCTGGACAGGGTGTCCGGCTACACCTTC. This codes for CASSLDRVSGYTF.

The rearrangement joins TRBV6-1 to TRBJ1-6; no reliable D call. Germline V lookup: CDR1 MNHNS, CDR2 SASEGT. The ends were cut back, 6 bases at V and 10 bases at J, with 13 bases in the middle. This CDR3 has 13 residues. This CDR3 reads CASSPSPGSPLHF. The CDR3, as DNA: TGTGCCAGCAGCCCTAGCCCCGGGTCACCCCTCCACTTT.

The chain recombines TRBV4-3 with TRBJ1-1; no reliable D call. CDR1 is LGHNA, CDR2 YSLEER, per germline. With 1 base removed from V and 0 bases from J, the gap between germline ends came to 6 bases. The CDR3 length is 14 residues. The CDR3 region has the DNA TGCGCCAGCAGCCAAGTCGGGATGAACACTGAAGCTTTCTTT. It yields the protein CASSQVGMNTEAFF.

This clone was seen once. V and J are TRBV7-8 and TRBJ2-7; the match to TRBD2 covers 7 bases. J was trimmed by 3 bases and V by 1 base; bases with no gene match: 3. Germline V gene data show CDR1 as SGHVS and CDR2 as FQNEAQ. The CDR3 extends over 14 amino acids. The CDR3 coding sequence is TGTGCCAGCAGCTTAGGGGACTATGACTACGAGCAGTACTTC. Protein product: CASSLGDYDYEQYF. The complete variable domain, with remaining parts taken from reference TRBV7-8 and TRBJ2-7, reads GAGVSQSPRYKVAKRGQDVALRCDPISGHVSLFWYQQALGQGPEFLTYFQNEAQLDKSGLPSDRFFAERPEGSVSTLKIQRTQQEDSAVYLCASSLGDYDYEQYFGPGTRLTVT.

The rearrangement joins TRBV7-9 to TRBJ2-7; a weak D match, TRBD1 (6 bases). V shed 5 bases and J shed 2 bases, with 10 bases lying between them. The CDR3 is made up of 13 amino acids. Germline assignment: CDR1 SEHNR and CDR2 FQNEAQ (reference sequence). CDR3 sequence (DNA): TGTGCCAGCAGCGCCTCAGGGGCCTACGAGCAGTACTTC. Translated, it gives CASSASGAYEQYF.

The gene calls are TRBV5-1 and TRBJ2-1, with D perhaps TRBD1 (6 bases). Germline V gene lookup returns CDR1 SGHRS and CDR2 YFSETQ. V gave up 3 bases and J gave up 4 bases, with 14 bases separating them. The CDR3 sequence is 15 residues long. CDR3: CASSSGQILYNEQFF. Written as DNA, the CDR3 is TGCGCCAGCAGCTCGGGACAAATACTATACAATGAGCAGTTCTTC.

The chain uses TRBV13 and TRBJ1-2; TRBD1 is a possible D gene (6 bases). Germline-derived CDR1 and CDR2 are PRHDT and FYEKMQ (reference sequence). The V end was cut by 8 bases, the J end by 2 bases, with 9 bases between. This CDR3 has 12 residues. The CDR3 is CASGTGNYGYTF. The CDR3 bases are TGTGCCAGCGGAACAGGGAACTATGGCTACACCTTC.

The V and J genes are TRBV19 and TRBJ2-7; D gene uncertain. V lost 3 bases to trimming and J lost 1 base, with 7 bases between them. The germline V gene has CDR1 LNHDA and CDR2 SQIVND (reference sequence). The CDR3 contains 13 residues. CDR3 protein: CASSMQYSYEQYF. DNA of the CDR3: TGTGCCAGTAGTATGCAATATTCCTACGAGCAGTACTTC.

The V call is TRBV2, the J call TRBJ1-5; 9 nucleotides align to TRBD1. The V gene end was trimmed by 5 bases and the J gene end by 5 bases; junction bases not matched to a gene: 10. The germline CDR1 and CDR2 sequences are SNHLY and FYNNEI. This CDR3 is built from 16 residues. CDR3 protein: CASSYLGQGGDQPQHF. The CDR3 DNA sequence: TGTGCCAGCAGTTATTTGGGACAGGGAGGTGATCAGCCCCAGCATTTT. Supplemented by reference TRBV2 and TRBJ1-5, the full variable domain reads EPEVTQTPSHQVTQMGQEVILRCVPISNHLYFYWYRQILGQKVEFLVSFYNNEISEKSEIFDDQFSVERPDGSNFTLKIRSTKLEDSAMYFCASSYLGQGGDQPQHFGDGTRLSIL.

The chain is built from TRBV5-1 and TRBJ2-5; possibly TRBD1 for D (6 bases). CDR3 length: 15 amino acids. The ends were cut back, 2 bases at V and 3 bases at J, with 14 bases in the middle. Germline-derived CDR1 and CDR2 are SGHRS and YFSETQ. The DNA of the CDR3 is TGCGCCAGCAGCTTCAGGGGATCTTGGGAAGAGACCCAGTACTTC. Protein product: CASSFRGSWEETQYF.

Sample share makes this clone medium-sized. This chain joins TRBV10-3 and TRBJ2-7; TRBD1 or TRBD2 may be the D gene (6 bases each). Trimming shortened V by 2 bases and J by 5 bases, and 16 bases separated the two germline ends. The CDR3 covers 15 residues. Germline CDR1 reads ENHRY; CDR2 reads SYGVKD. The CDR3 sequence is CAISEMKAGEDEQYF. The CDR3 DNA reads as TGTGCCATCAGTGAGATGAAGGCAGGGGAGGACGAGCAGTACTTC.

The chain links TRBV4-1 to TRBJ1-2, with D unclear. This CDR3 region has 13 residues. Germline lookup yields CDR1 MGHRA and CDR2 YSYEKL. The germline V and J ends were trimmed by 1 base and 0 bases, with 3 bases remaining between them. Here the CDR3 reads CASSQGPNYGYTF. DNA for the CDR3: TGCGCCAGCAGCCAAGGACCTAACTATGGCTACACCTTC.

The CDR3 is CASGLWGAVEQFF. The CDR3 DNA reads TGTGCTAGTGGTTTGTGGGGGGCGGTTGAGCAGTTCTTC. This chain uses TRBV12-5 with TRBJ2-1, with D perhaps given as TRBD1 or TRBD2 (6 bases each). V was clipped by 2 bases and J by 9 bases, with 11 bases between them. The CDR3 is 13 residues long. The germline CDR1 and CDR2 sequences are LGHNT and FRNRAP.

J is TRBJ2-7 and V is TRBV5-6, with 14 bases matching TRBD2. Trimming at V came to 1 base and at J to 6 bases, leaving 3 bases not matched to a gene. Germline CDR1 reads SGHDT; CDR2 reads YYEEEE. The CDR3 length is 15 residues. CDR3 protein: CASSLLGLAGVEQYF. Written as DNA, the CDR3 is TGTGCCAGCAGCTTGCTGGGACTAGCGGGAGTCGAGCAGTACTTC.

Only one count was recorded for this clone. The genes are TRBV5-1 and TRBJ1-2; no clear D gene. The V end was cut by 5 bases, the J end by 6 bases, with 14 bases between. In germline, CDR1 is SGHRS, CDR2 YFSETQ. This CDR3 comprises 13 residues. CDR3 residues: CASRYRGEDGYTF. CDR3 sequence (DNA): TGCGCCAGCAGATACCGGGGTGAGGATGGCTACACCTTC.

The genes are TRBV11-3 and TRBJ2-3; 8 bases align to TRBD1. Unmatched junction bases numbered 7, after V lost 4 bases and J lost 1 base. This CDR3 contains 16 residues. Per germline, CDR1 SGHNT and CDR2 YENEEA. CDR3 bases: TGTGCCAGCAGCTCGGGGACGGACAGGGGCACAGATACGCAGTATTTT. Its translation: CASSSGTDRGTDTQYF.

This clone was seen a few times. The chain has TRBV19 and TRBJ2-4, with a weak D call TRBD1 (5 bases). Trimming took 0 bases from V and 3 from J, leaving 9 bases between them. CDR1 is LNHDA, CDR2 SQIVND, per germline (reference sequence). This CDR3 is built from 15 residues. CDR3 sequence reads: CASSIDQGRKNIQYF. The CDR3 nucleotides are TGTGCCAGTAGTATAGATCAGGGCCGCAAAAACATTCAGTACTTC. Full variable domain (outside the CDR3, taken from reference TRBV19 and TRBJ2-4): DGGITQSPKYLFRKEGQNVTLSCEQNLNHDAMYWYRQDPGQGLRLIYYSQIVNDFQKGDIAEGYSVSREKKESFPLTVTSAQKNPTAFYLCASSIDQGRKNIQYFGAGTRLSVL.

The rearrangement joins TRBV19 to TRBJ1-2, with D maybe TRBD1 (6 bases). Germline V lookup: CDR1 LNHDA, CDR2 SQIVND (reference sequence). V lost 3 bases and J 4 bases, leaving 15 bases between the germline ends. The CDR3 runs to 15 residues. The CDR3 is CASSISLTGTYGYTF. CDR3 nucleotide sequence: TGTGCCAGTAGTATTTCCCTGACAGGAACCTATGGCTACACCTTC.

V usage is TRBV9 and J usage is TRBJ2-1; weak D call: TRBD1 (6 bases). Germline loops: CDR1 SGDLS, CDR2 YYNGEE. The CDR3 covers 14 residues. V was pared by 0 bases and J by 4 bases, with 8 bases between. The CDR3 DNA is TGTGCCAGCAGCGTAGGGGACATTTACAATGAGCAGTTCTTC. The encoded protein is CASSVGDIYNEQFF.

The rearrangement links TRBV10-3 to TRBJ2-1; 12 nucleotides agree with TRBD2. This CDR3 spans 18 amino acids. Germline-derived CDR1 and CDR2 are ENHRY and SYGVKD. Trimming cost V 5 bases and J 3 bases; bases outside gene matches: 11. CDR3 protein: CAISKTSGRGAYYNEQFF. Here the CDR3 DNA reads TGTGCCATCAGTAAGACTAGCGGGAGAGGGGCGTACTACAATGAGCAGTTCTTC.

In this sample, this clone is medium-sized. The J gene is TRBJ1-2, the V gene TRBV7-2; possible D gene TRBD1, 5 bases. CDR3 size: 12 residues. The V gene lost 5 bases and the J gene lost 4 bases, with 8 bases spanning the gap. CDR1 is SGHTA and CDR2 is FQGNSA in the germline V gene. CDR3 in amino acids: CASSGDGYGYTF. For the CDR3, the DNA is TGTGCCAGCAGCGGGGACGGCTATGGCTACACCTTC. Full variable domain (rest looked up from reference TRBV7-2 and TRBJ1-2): GAGVSQSPSNKVTEKGKDVELRCDPISGHTALYWYRQSLGQGLEFLIYFQGNSAPDKSGLPSDRFSAERTGGSVSTLTIQRTQQEDSAVYLCASSGDGYGYTFGSGTRLTVV.

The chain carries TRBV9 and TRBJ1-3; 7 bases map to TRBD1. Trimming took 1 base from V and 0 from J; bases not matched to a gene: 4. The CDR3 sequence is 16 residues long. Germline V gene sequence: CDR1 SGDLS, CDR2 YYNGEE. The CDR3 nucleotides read TGTGCCAGCAGCGTAACAGGGGATAGCTCTGGAAACACCATATATTTT. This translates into CASSVTGDSSGNTIYF.

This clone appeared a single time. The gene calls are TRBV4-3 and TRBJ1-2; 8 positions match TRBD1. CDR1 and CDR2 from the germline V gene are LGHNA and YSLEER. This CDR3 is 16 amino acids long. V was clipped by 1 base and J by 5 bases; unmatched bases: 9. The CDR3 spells CASSQAYGQGGYGYTF. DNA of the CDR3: TGCGCCAGCAGCCAAGCCTACGGACAGGGTGGGTATGGCTACACCTTC.

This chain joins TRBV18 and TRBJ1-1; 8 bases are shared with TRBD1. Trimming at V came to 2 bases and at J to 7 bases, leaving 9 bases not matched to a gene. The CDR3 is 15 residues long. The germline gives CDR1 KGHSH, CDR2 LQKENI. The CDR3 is CASSPSGQGEGEAFF. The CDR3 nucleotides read TGTGCCAGCTCACCATCCGGACAGGGCGAGGGTGAAGCTTTCTTT. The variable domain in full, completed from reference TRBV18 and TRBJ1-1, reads NAGVMQNPRHLVRRRGQEARLRCSPMKGHSHVYWYRQLPEEGLKFMVYLQKENIIDESGMPKERFSAEFPKEGPSILRIQQVVRGDSAAYFCASSPSGQGEGEAFFGQGTRLTVV.

Written as DNA, the CDR3 is TGCGCCAGCAGCCAAGAGATCGGAAGGGAGACCCAGTACTTC. Its protein is CASSQEIGRETQYF. This chain uses TRBV4-3 with TRBJ2-5; D is unclear. Trimming stripped 0 bases from V and 5 bases from J, with 10 bases between. The CDR3 has 14 residues. The germline CDR1 and CDR2 sequences are LGHNA and YSLEER.